This TCR beta chain was identified during a study of T cell responses to AZD1222 COVID-19 vaccine. Using immunoSEQ multiplex PCR, the repertoire was profiled, and TCRdb retains in-frame clones only, with some absent. The sample holds some 130,000 clones, more than 85% seen once. Specimen: peripheral blood, collected on day 0 of AZD1222 vaccination. The receptor was isolated from an adult in good health.

The CDR3 spells CASSISSGGAYNEQFF. Written as DNA, the CDR3 is TGTGCCAGTAGTATCAGTTCCGGGGGCGCGTACAATGAGCAGTTCTTC. The chain has TRBV19 and TRBJ2-1; D is perhaps TRBD1 or TRBD2 (6 bases each). V dropped 3 bases and J dropped 4 bases, with 16 bases sitting between them. The CDR3 contains 16 residues. The germline V gene has CDR1 LNHDA and CDR2 SQIVND (reference sequence).